This T cell receptor beta chain was recovered during a study of T cells in localized non-small cell lung cancer (TCRdb year 2020). Study-wide context: The study examined T cell repertoires in approximately 240 patients with early-stage NSCLC and compared tumors with uninvolved tumor-adjacent lungs. All 240 or so NSCLC patients in the cohort were treatment-naive and had localized lung tumors that were resected. Of the NSCLC patients, fewer than 150 were male and approximately 97 were female, and the mean age was approximately 66 years. Study-level results and caveats: The highest T cell clonality was observed in uninvolved tumor-adjacent lung, where clonality exceeded that of tumor, suggesting that antigenic responses were more focused in uninvolved tumor-adjacent lung. Because of the exploratory design, TCR variables were selected using unadjusted p-values without false-discovery rate correction. A median of 57 of the top 100 tumor clones were detected in paired uninvolved adjacent lung, and 28 of these tumor clones were also found among the top 100 clones of the paired uninvolved adjacent lung. Multi-region tumor sequencing was not performed, so intratumor heterogeneity could not be excluded. Longer overall survival was associated with higher blood T cell density, whereas shorter survival was associated with higher adjacent-lung clonality.

Regarding this clone: Its target antigen remains unknown. No much larger clonotype is one base removed from it; base qualities were not supplied.

At diagnosis, peripheral blood, uninvolved tumor-adjacent lung and tumor were collected and were preserved as a mix of fresh-frozen and FFPE material. For TCR repertoire profiling, blood samples were analyzed as peripheral blood mononuclear cells. The immunoSEQ Assay was used to sequence TCR beta CDR3 regions from DNA. The study's processing was this. To compute T cell density, TCR beta template counts were normalized to usable DNA, which was estimated by amplifying housekeeping genes. Richness was estimated using the preseqR package, with extrapolation to 400,000 templates for PBMC samples and to 120,000 templates for tissue samples. Clonality was defined as one minus Pielou's evenness. Differential abundance testing on productive amino-acid clonotypes, with a minimum total count of 5 and an alpha of 0.1, was used to identify tissue-enriched TCRs. The Jaccard Index and the Morisita Overlap Index were used to measure how much the repertoires overlapped between compartments. GLIPH clustered TCR beta CDR3s with public tetramer-defined viral CDR3s; viral motifs required at least three viral sequences plus V-gene enrichment. As stored in TCRdb, this immuneACCESS dataset retains in-frame rearrangements with V and J assigned. A fraction of the clones does not appear; measured against another copy, unresolved V genes explain less than half of the discrepancy, and the remainder lacks a known reason. V and J calls and clone size are as listed in that table; D and trimming were resolved from the DNA. This sample holds roughly 53,000 clones; 75% to 90% were observed only once. The ten most abundant clones make up 17% of the sample.

The receptor was derived from a man aged 40 to 69 with stage III lung adenocarcinoma. Source: peripheral blood mononuclear cells, taken before any cancer treatment.

The nucleotides are TGTGCCAGTAGTACCGGAAACACCATATATTTT. This translates into CASSTGNTIYF. Recombination joined TRBV19 with TRBJ1-3; there is no confident call for the D gene. A distance of 2 bases separates the germline ends of V and J, which lose 4 bases and 4 bases respectively. According to the germline V gene (reference sequence), CDR1 reads LNHDA and CDR2 reads SQIVND. Reading from cysteine to phenylalanine, the CDR3 counts 11 amino acids. The DNA shown is the 33-base CDR3, in frame from base 1.